This T cell receptor (beta chain) was captured by sequencing in a study of CD8+CD57+ T cells in acquired aplastic anemia. Study overall: DNA from sorted CD4+ and CD8+ cells averaged around 3 ug.

Patients picked for sequencing had shown CD8+CD57+ cell expansion detected by flow cytometry. Each of the patients presented with severe acquired aplastic anemia. Genomic DNA, the template, was used for profiling of the TCR beta VDJ and CDR3. One entry per CDR3 protein results from TCRdb running MiXCR on the reads. The sample yields roughly 240,000 distinct CDR3 sequences, 45% to 50% seen once. The CDR3 contains 15 residues. Trimming left V 5 bases short and J 2 bases short, with 16 bases between. Germline V gene data show CDR1 as SGHRS and CDR2 as YFSETQ. This receptor was obtained from a human donor with aplastic anemia. The specimen was sorted CD4+, CD8+, or CD8+CD57+ T cells (not recorded which) from PBMCs. The chain carries TRBV5-1 and TRBJ1-1; maybe TRBD1 (6 bases). In nucleotides, the CDR3 is TGCGCCAGCAGGGTCAATACAGGGCCTAACACTGAAGCTTTCTTT. Encoded protein: CASRVNTGPNTEAFF.